This TCR beta chain was identified in a study of cytomegalovirus exposure and HLA in healthy donors. Turning to the study itself: Prior work identified around 120 million unique TCR beta sequences in roughly 190 million T cells.

The PCR employed 60 Vbeta primers together with 13 Jbeta primers. The table came from immunoSEQ multiplex PCR; TCRdb's copy has only in-frame clones and leaves some out. Here the sample spans about 190,000 clones, 85% being singletons. Germline CDR1 reads SEHNR; CDR2 reads FQNEAQ (reference sequence). V was pared by 1 base and J by 1 base, with 3 bases of the junction left unmatched. This CDR3 has 17 amino acids. This clone has only a few counts. This TCR came from a boy under 10 years old in good health and CMV-seronegative. The V call is TRBV7-9, the J call TRBJ2-1; 11 positions agree with TRBD2. The sequenced sample was PBMCs. Written as DNA, the CDR3 is TGTGCCAGCAGCTTAGATTTAGCGGGAGGGTCCTACAATGAGCAGTTCTTC. This sequence encodes CASSLDLAGGSYNEQFF.